The sequence of this TCR beta chain was determined in a study of human T cells and chemical hapten exposure. Germline V gene data show CDR1 as MGHDK and CDR2 as SYGVNS. Trimming pared 3 bases from V and 8 bases from J, leaving 19 bases between. This CDR3 spans 15 amino acids. Study findings and constraints: DPC sensitization did not alter TCRs above 1 in 1000 frequency. Donors in the study had alopecia, meaning their immune response may differ from healthy people's.

Time point meaning: patch test 2, 6 weeks after DPC sensitization. Treatment reported: therapeutic diphenylcyclopropenone sensitization with weekly scalp DPC. Using its own MiXCR run on the RACE reads, TCRdb lists one record per CDR3 protein. The repertoire includes 330,000 or so distinct CDR3 sequences, roughly 6% of them detected once, and around 6% sits in the top ten. This clonotype was counted at least ten times. Its antigen remains unknown. V gene TRBV25-1 combines with J gene TRBJ1-2; D gene uncertain. This TCR derives from a woman aged 18-35 years with alopecia areata. Some clones in this sample may be carry-over from other donors' samples. The starting material was whole blood, obtained in connection with sensitization to the hapten diphenylcyclopropenone (DPC). CDR3 bases: TGTGCCAGCAGTGAGCCTACCTCCGCTATTCGGGGCTACACCTTC. This translates into CASSEPTSAIRGYTF.